These 18 T cell receptor beta chains were all obtained from the same sample, sequenced in a study of blood T cell repertoires in COVID-19. The method was immunoSEQ multiplex PCR; TCRdb's version includes in-frame clones alone and lacks a portion of them. The data show over 200,000 clones, just under 90% seen once. The sample consisted of PBMCs or T cells enriched from blood (not recorded which). The receptors shown here come from a man younger than 40 who had recovered from COVID-19.

The chain couples TRBV19 to TRBJ1-3, with TRBD1 identical over 8 bases. The length of the CDR3 is 15 residues. The V gene's germline CDR1 is LNHDA and CDR2 SQIVND (reference sequence). The V segment lost 4 bases and the J segment 1 base; nucleotides outside the gene matches: 3. Here the CDR3 DNA reads TGTGCCAGTAGTAGCCGGACAGGGTCTGGAAACACCATATATTTT. Protein sequence: CASSSRTGSGNTIYF.

The V gene is TRBV5-6, the J gene TRBJ2-5, with a weak D call TRBD2 (6 bases). V shed 4 bases and J shed 4 bases, with 11 bases lying between them. Germline V gene sequence: CDR1 SGHDT, CDR2 YYEEEE. This CDR3 is built from 13 residues. This chain's CDR3 is CASSRRLGETQYF. As DNA, the CDR3 is TGTGCCAGCAGCCGCCGACTAGGAGAGACCCAGTACTTC. The full variable domain, rest sourced from reference TRBV5-6 and TRBJ2-5, is DAGVTQSPTHLIKTRGQQVTLRCSPKSGHDTVSWYQQALGQGPQFIFQYYEEEERQRGNFPDRFSGHQFPNYSSELNVNALLLGDSALYLCASSRRLGETQYFGPGTRLLVL.

The chain uses TRBV5-6 and TRBJ1-2, with 10 bases identical to TRBD1. The V gene end was trimmed by 3 bases and the J gene end by 5 bases; junction bases not matched to a gene: 13. From germline, CDR1 is SGHDT and CDR2 YYEEEE. This CDR3 has 17 residues. The CDR3 bases are TGTGCCAGCAGCTCATTGTGGGGGGACAGGGGTAAATATGGCTACACCTTC. Its protein product is CASSSLWGDRGKYGYTF.

The rearrangement uses TRBV7-2 and TRBJ2-3; the match to TRBD2 covers 7 bases. CDR1 and CDR2 from the germline V gene are SGHTA and FQGNSA. This CDR3 is 15 amino acids long. The V segment lost 3 bases and the J segment 3 bases; nucleotides outside the gene matches: 6. CDR3 residues: CASSLAGARTDTQYF. The CDR3 coding sequence is TGTGCCAGCAGCTTGGCGGGAGCCCGTACAGATACGCAGTATTTT.

The count of this clone is one. The V call is TRBV10-3, the J call TRBJ1-2, with D perhaps TRBD1 (6 bases). Germline CDR1 is ENHRY and CDR2 is SYGVKD. The CDR3 is made up of 13 amino acids. Trimming pared 10 bases from V and 2 bases from J, leaving 14 bases between. The CDR3 protein is CASAIQGNYGYTF. CDR3 nucleotides: TGTGCCAGCGCAATCCAGGGGAACTATGGCTACACCTTC.

The V gene is TRBV6-2 or TRBV6-3, the J gene TRBJ2-1; 7 bases fit TRBD1. Germline V gene sequence: CDR1 MNHEY, CDR2 SVGEGT. This CDR3 is 14 amino acids long. V dropped 5 bases and J dropped 2; count of bases not matched to a gene: 3. The CDR3, as DNA: TGTGCCAGCAGTAAAGGACAGGCCTACAATGAGCAGTTCTTC. Amino acid sequence: CASSKGQAYNEQFF.

This clone came up a few times. The gene calls are TRBV16 and TRBJ2-7, with TRBD1 as a possible D gene (6 bases). V lost 4 bases and J 1 base, leaving 8 bases between the germline ends. CDR3 length: 13 amino acids. From germline, CDR1 is KGHSY and CDR2 FQNENV. CDR3 coding DNA: TGTGCCAGCAGCCCCGGACAGTCCTACGAGCAGTACTTC. This encodes CASSPGQSYEQYF.

This rearrangement joins TRBV3-1 (or the pseudogene TRBV3-2) to TRBJ2-1; D might be TRBD1 (6 bases). The CDR3 loop spans 14 amino acids. Germline V lookup: CDR1 LGHDT, CDR2 YNNKEL (reference sequence). V shed 4 bases and J shed 10 bases, with 17 bases lying between them. The CDR3 reads CASSPPFRGREQFF. The CDR3 DNA reads TGTGCCAGCAGCCCCCCGTTCAGGGGACGCGAGCAGTTCTTC.

The V gene is TRBV7-2, the J gene TRBJ2-5, with 10 bases identical to TRBD2. J was trimmed by 4 bases and V by 10 bases; bases with no gene match: 18. The germline CDR1 and CDR2 sequences are SGHTA and FQGNSA. This CDR3 region has 17 residues. This CDR3 reads CATSTGERGGGRETQYF. The CDR3 DNA follows: TGTGCCACCTCCACGGGTGAGCGGGGGGGCGGAAGAGAGACCCAGTACTTC.

Remarks on this clone: The same CDR3 can be traced to other DNA sequences in this sample. The chain links TRBV4-3 to TRBJ2-7; TRBD1 might be the D (5 bases). V lost 3 bases and J lost 3, with 9 bases in between. There are 13 residues in the CDR3. Germline V gene sequence: CDR1 LGHNA, CDR2 YSLEER. The CDR3 spells CASSQFRGYEQYF. In DNA form, the CDR3 reads TGCGCCAGCAGCCAGTTTAGGGGCTACGAGCAGTACTTC.

This chain links TRBV27 with TRBJ1-6; TRBD1 matches at 8 bases. This CDR3 contains 17 residues. V trimming: 5 bases; J trimming: 0 bases; junction bases outside the gene matches: 6. Germline-derived CDR1 and CDR2 are MNHEY and SMNVEV (reference sequence). The CDR3 loop reads CASSLRTGSSYNSPLHF. CDR3 DNA: TGTGCCAGCAGTCTAAGGACAGGGAGCTCCTATAATTCACCCCTCCACTTT.

The chain links TRBV29-1 to TRBJ1-5, with D tentatively TRBD1 (6 bases). Trimming took off 2 bases at V and 9 bases at J, with 14 bases between the two ends. The germline V gene has CDR1 SQVTM and CDR2 ANQGSEA. The CDR3 extends over 13 amino acids. This CDR3 reads CSVEFSLGAPQHF. The CDR3 DNA reads TGCAGCGTTGAATTTTCCCTGGGGGCGCCCCAGCATTTT.

Here the CDR3 DNA reads TGTGCCAGCAGCCCGACAGGGGGCTCGGACGGCTACACCTTC. As protein: CASSPTGGSDGYTF. The rearrangement uses TRBV3-1 (or the pseudogene TRBV3-2) and TRBJ1-2; 10 nucleotides agree with TRBD1. The CDR3 is made up of 14 amino acids. Looked up from germline, CDR1 is LGHDT and CDR2 is YNNKEL (reference sequence). After removal of 4 bases from V and 8 bases from J, the junction contained 7 bases not matched to a gene.

CDR3 DNA: TGCGCCAGCAGCCAAGGCTATTCGGGCAATGAGCAGTTCTTC. Encoded protein: CASSQGYSGNEQFF. The chain uses TRBV4-3 and TRBJ2-1, with D hard to call. V lost 1 base, J lost 6 bases, and 10 bases lay in between. CDR1 and CDR2 from the germline V gene are LGHNA and YSLEER. The CDR3 contains 14 residues.

The chain employs TRBV10-3 and TRBJ2-3; maybe TRBD2 (6 bases). The CDR3 is made up of 15 amino acids. Trimming left V 6 bases short and J 2 bases short, with 15 bases between. Germline values: CDR1 ENHRY, CDR2 SYGVKD. CDR3 region: CAISNLTRITDTQYF. In nucleotides, the CDR3 is TGTGCCATCAGCAATTTGACTAGAATCACAGATACGCAGTATTTT.

The rearrangement uses TRBV2 and TRBJ1-1; 7 bases are a match to TRBD1. The V segment lost 6 bases and the J segment 9 bases; nucleotides outside the gene matches: 13. Per germline, CDR1 SNHLY and CDR2 FYNNEI. This CDR3 region has 14 residues. CDR3 in DNA: TGTGCCAGCAGGGGGACAGTGCAGGCTGCCCAAGCTTTCTTT. It encodes CASRGTVQAAQAFF. Drawing the rest from reference TRBV2 and TRBJ1-1, the complete variable domain is EPEVTQTPSHQVTQMGQEVILRCVPISNHLYFYWYRQILGQKVEFLVSFYNNEISEKSEIFDDQFSVERPDGSNFTLKIRSTKLEDSAMYFCASRGTVQAAQAFFGQGTRLTVV.

The chain joins TRBV6-5 to TRBJ2-7; TRBD1 aligns across 10 bases. Per the germline V gene, CDR1 is MNHEY and CDR2 is SVGAGI. V lost 5 bases and J lost 3; bases outside the gene matches: 4. The length of the CDR3 is 14 residues. Here the CDR3 reads CASSIRDRGYEQYF. The CDR3 region has the DNA TGTGCCAGCAGTATCCGGGACAGGGGCTACGAGCAGTACTTC.

The chain is built from TRBV9 and TRBJ2-5; maybe TRBD2 (7 bases). The V gene lost 0 bases and the J gene lost 1 base, with 16 bases spanning the gap. There are 17 residues in the CDR3. The germline V gene encodes CDR1 SGDLS and CDR2 YYNGEE. CDR3 protein: CASSVGAGAGTQETQYF. The CDR3 DNA reads as TGTGCCAGCAGCGTAGGGGCGGGGGCAGGGACCCAAGAGACCCAGTACTTC.